The clone carrying this T cell receptor beta chain was seen many times. Its antigen is not identified. cDNA synthesis was performed by 5'RACE with 10-nucleotide random UMIs. Using its own MiXCR run on the 5' RACE reads, TCRdb lists one record per CDR3 protein. The data hold tens of thousands of distinct CDR3 sequences, with approximately 10% observed a single time. Maryland, USA blood bank volunteers served as healthy controls. 2 million unsorted PBMCs were stored in RNAlater at -80 °C before RNA extraction. This sample is part of a study of neurological immune-mediated disorders. Study findings and constraints: The most TCR clonal expansion was seen in HTLV-1-associated myelopathy, whereas the least was seen in multiple sclerosis, below the level in healthy controls.

The material sequenced was PBMCs. The clonotype was recovered from a man in his forties or fifties in good health.

CDR3 coding DNA: TGTGCCAGCAGCCATCTAGCGGGAGAAGGGACCGGGGAGCTGTTTTTT. Its translation is CASSHLAGEGTGELFF. The V call is TRBV14, the J call TRBJ2-2; 10 positions match TRBD2. V shed 3 bases and J 5 bases; nucleotides not matched to a gene: 6. CDR3 length: 16 amino acids. Germline assignment: CDR1 SGHDN and CDR2 FVKESK.